Sequencing of this T cell receptor beta chain was carried out in a study of beta chain features in type 1 diabetes. CDR1 and CDR2 from the germline V gene are LNHNV and YYDKDF (reference sequence). The length of the CDR3 is 14 residues. The V gene lost 4 bases and the J gene lost 0 bases, with 9 bases spanning the gap. This clone turned up a few times. Investigators reverse transcribed all isolated RNA, so they sequenced expressed TCRB transcripts. Clones were read by immunoSEQ multiplex PCR, and TCRdb kept only the in-frame ones, dropping some. The sample has about 250,000 clones; about 14% are singletons.

The J gene is TRBJ1-2, the V gene TRBV15; unclear D gene. The sample taken for sequencing was naive CD4+ T cells from blood. The receptor comes from a woman aged 40 to 49 in good health. The CDR3 here is CATSTGKANYGYTF. The CDR3 DNA reads TGTGCCACCAGCACGGGGAAGGCTAACTATGGCTACACCTTC. The full variable domain, completed using reference TRBV15 and TRBJ1-2, is DAMVIQNPRYQVTQFGKPVTLSCSQTLNHNVMYWYQQKSSQAPKLLFHYYDKDFNNEADTPDNFQSRRPNTSFCFLDIRSPGLGDTAMYLCATSTGKANYGYTFGSGTRLTVV.